The next 26 T cell receptor beta chains were all read from a single sample in a study of blood T cell repertoires in COVID-19. Some clones are missing from TCRdb's copy, which holds only in-frame ones; the method was immunoSEQ multiplex PCR. The data contain about 270,000 clones, approximately 87% of them singletons. Sample: peripheral blood. The receptors stem from a woman between 25 and 40 years old with COVID-19, enrolled during active disease.

This clone came up once. This chain links TRBV5-1 with TRBJ2-6; D gene unclear. The CDR3 is 16 residues long. Germline V lookup: CDR1 SGHRS, CDR2 YFSETQ. V gave up 1 base and J gave up 4 bases, with 12 bases separating them. In DNA, the CDR3 is TGCGCCAGCAGCTTGAGTCCCGGTTGGGGGGCCAACGTCCTGACTTTC. It is translated as CASSLSPGWGANVLTF.

The chain carries TRBV6-5 and TRBJ2-5; perhaps TRBD1 as D (6 bases). Germline CDR1 reads MNHEY; CDR2 reads SVGAGI. Trimming took off 0 bases at V and 4 bases at J, with 15 bases between the two ends. The length of the CDR3 is 16 residues. The CDR3 protein is CASSYSPDSIRETQYF. CDR3 in DNA: TGTGCCAGCAGTTACTCGCCGGACAGTATAAGAGAGACCCAGTACTTC.

The CDR3 DNA follows: TGCGCCAGCAGCTTGGCCGGAGCCTTAGGAGGAAACACCATATATTTT. It codes for CASSLAGALGGNTIYF. The rearrangement uses TRBV5-1 and TRBJ1-3; no firm D call. V gave up 0 bases and J gave up 4 bases, with 14 bases separating them. In germline, CDR1 is SGHRS, CDR2 YFSETQ. CDR3 length: 16 residues.

The chain carries TRBV28 and TRBJ1-2, with no clear D. Germline CDR1 reads MDHEN; CDR2 reads SYDVKM. This CDR3 spans 14 amino acids. Trimming took off 2 bases at V and 4 bases at J, with 11 bases between the two ends. Here the CDR3 DNA reads TGTGCCAGCAGTTTAGCGGCACCGCGCTATGGCTACACCTTC. Protein sequence: CASSLAAPRYGYTF.

This chain connects TRBV2 to TRBJ2-1; 15 bases fit TRBD2. The length of the CDR3 is 16 residues. The V and J ends lost 6 bases and 3 bases, in that order; junction bases with no gene match: 3. Germline V gene data show CDR1 as SNHLY and CDR2 as FYNNEI. The CDR3 bases are TGTGCCAGCAGCGGGACTAGCGGGGGGTTCTACAATGAGCAGTTCTTC. It yields the protein CASSGTSGGFYNEQFF. Supplemented by reference TRBV2 and TRBJ2-1, the full variable domain reads EPEVTQTPSHQVTQMGQEVILRCVPISNHLYFYWYRQILGQKVEFLVSFYNNEISEKSEIFDDQFSVERPDGSNFTLKIRSTKLEDSAMYFCASSGTSGGFYNEQFFGPGTRLTVL.

The chain couples TRBV7-2 to TRBJ1-1; no firm D call. The CDR3 runs 13 residues. Trimming left V 8 bases short and J 0 bases short, with 10 bases between. Germline V CDR1 and CDR2: SGHTA, FQGNSA. CDR3 protein: CASPSSLNTEAFF. The CDR3 DNA reads as TGTGCCAGCCCCAGTTCCCTGAACACTGAAGCTTTCTTT. The variable domain in full, with the rest retrieved from reference TRBV7-2 and TRBJ1-1, is GAGVSQSPSNKVTEKGKDVELRCDPISGHTALYWYRQSLGQGLEFLIYFQGNSAPDKSGLPSDRFSAERTGGSVSTLTIQRTQQEDSAVYLCASPSSLNTEAFFGQGTRLTVV.

V and J are TRBV4-1 and TRBJ1-4, with 7 bases fitting TRBD1. Germline loops: CDR1 MGHRA, CDR2 YSYEKL. CDR3 length: 17 amino acids. V was clipped by 1 base and J by 0 bases; unmatched bases: 5. The CDR3 nucleotides are TGCGCCAGCAGCCAAGTAGGGGGCCCCGCAACTAATGAAAAACTGTTTTTT. Translation: CASSQVGGPATNEKLFF.

This chain joins TRBV7-8 and TRBJ2-2, with D unresolved. The V end lost 2 bases, the J end lost 7 bases, and 11 bases lay between the germline ends. Germline-derived CDR1 and CDR2 are SGHVS and FQNEAQ. The CDR3 loop spans 14 amino acids. CDR3 in DNA: TGTGCCAGCAGCTTAACTACCGTTATCGGGGAGCTGTTTTTT. It codes for CASSLTTVIGELFF.

The chain joins TRBV10-1 to TRBJ1-3, with D maybe TRBD1 (6 bases). The germline gives CDR1 WNHNN, CDR2 SYGVQD (reference sequence). CDR3 size: 17 residues. Trimming removed 8 bases from V and 0 bases from J, with 20 bases in between. CDR3 bases: TGCGCCAGCCCAACAGTATCGACAGGAAGCTCTGGAAACACCATATATTTT. Protein: CASPTVSTGSSGNTIYF.

This clone was recorded a few times. The gene calls are TRBV30 and TRBJ1-3; D possibly corresponds to TRBD1 (6 bases). With 0 bases removed from V and 3 bases from J, the gap between germline ends came to 18 bases. CDR1 GTSNPN and CDR2 SVGIG come from the germline V gene (reference sequence). The CDR3 is made up of 17 amino acids. The CDR3 loop is CAWSVGHRVSIGNTIYF. The CDR3 DNA reads TGTGCCTGGAGTGTAGGCCACAGGGTTAGTATTGGAAACACCATATATTTT.

This clone was seen only a few times. The chain couples TRBV5-5 to TRBJ1-5, with D possibly matching TRBD1 (5 bases). Germline V gives CDR1 SGHKS, CDR2 YYEKEE (reference sequence). Between the trimmed V and J ends, which lost 5 bases and 5 bases, there was a span of 17 bases. The CDR3 has 15 amino acids. CDR3 coding DNA: TGTGCCAGCAGTTGGGATCAGGGCCCATATCAGCCCCAGCATTTT. Translated, it gives CASSWDQGPYQPQHF.

This clone was detected once. The rearrangement uses TRBV12-5 and TRBJ1-2, with D hard to call. This CDR3 has 14 amino acids. Germline CDR1 reads LGHNT; CDR2 reads FRNRAP. The V gene lost 5 bases and the J gene lost 6 bases, with 16 bases spanning the gap. The CDR3, as DNA: TGTGCTAGTGGTACCTGGCCCCAACGCAATGGCTACACCTTC. This translates into CASGTWPQRNGYTF.

The gene calls are TRBV19 and TRBJ1-2; 8 nucleotides agree with TRBD1. Germline assignment: CDR1 LNHDA and CDR2 SQIVND (reference sequence). The CDR3 contains 16 residues. V lost 7 bases to trimming and J lost 0 bases; unmatched junction nucleotides: 10. The CDR3 sequence is CASNADREGTNYGYTF. As DNA, the CDR3 is TGTGCCAGTAACGCGGACAGGGAGGGGACTAACTATGGCTACACCTTC.

The chain couples TRBV5-1 to TRBJ2-1; the D is unclear. Trimming cost V 3 bases and J 8 bases, with 12 bases left between them. This CDR3 has 13 residues. Per germline, CDR1 SGHRS and CDR2 YFSETQ. As DNA, the CDR3 is TGCGCCAGCAGCTCGGTTTCCCGCGATGAGCAGTTCTTC. This translates into CASSSVSRDEQFF.

The J gene is TRBJ2-1, the V gene TRBV19; TRBD1 matches at 7 bases. CDR1 and CDR2 (germline): LNHDA, SQIVND (reference sequence). The CDR3 spans 16 residues. The ends lost 6 bases at V and 0 bases at J; junction bases unmatched: 8. CDR3 bases: TGTGCCAGTAGGGCAGGGGGACGACTCTCCTACAATGAGCAGTTCTTC. This encodes CASRAGGRLSYNEQFF.

V usage is TRBV7-8 and J usage is TRBJ1-2; 10 bases align to TRBD1. CDR1 and CDR2 (germline): SGHVS, FQNEAQ. This CDR3 has 14 residues. The ends lost 4 bases at V and 9 bases at J; junction bases unmatched: 8. The CDR3 DNA is TGTGCCAGCAGCTCCGCCCCGACAGGGGGCAGCTACACCTTC. Translating gives CASSSAPTGGSYTF.

This chain links TRBV4-1 with TRBJ1-6; 8 bases fit TRBD1. V dropped 3 bases and J dropped 7; count of bases not matched to a gene: 2. Germline assignment: CDR1 MGHRA and CDR2 YSYEKL. This CDR3 has 14 residues. CDR3 nucleotide sequence: TGCGCCAGCAGCCAGAGACAGGGGAATTCACCCCTCCACTTT. Protein product: CASSQRQGNSPLHF.

This clone appeared a single time. This rearrangement joins TRBV7-2 to TRBJ2-3, with TRBD1 matching 8 bases. The germline gives CDR1 SGHTA, CDR2 FQGNSA. The length of the CDR3 is 16 residues. J was trimmed by 2 bases and V by 5 bases; bases with no gene match: 9. CDR3 coding DNA: TGTGCCAGCAGCGGGAGATGGGACAGGACCACAGATACGCAGTATTTT. It translates to CASSGRWDRTTDTQYF.

This clone was recorded a few times. Mismatch with germline at one junction end may stem from a read error. The V call is TRBV9, the J call TRBJ2-1, with TRBD2 identical over 8 bases. The CDR3 length is 15 residues. Per germline, CDR1 SGDLS and CDR2 YYNGEE. CDR3 sequence: CASTVGGGSYNEQFF. The CDR3 region has the DNA TGTGCCAGCACCGTAGGCGGGGGGAGCTACAATGAGCAGTTCTTC.

This chain links TRBV3-1 (or the pseudogene TRBV3-2) with TRBJ1-6; maybe TRBD1 (5 bases). Trimming pared 5 bases from V and 7 bases from J, leaving 12 bases between. The germline V gene encodes CDR1 LGHDT and CDR2 YNNKEL (reference sequence). The CDR3 length is 14 residues. In DNA form, the CDR3 reads TGTGCCAGCAGCGCAGGGTTAGGAAATTCACCCCTCCACTTT. Its protein is CASSAGLGNSPLHF.

This chain links TRBV19 with TRBJ2-1; D ambiguous. The V gene lost 1 base and the J gene lost 4 bases, with 5 bases spanning the gap. The CDR3 consists of 13 residues. Germline V gives CDR1 LNHDA, CDR2 SQIVND (reference sequence). The CDR3: CASSIGLYNEQFF. The CDR3 bases are TGTGCCAGTAGTATAGGCCTATACAATGAGCAGTTCTTC.

The rearrangement links TRBV5-1 to TRBJ2-3, with 7 bases fitting TRBD2. This CDR3 comprises 16 residues. CDR1 and CDR2 (germline): SGHRS, YFSETQ. V trimming: 2 bases; J trimming: 0 bases; junction bases outside the gene matches: 6. The CDR3 loop reads CASSFLGRGSTDTQYF. CDR3 DNA: TGCGCCAGCAGCTTCCTCGGGCGGGGGAGCACAGATACGCAGTATTTT.

The rearrangement joins TRBV5-6 to TRBJ2-7; tentative D call: TRBD1 (5 bases). The V and J ends lost 0 bases and 2 bases respectively, with 9 bases between them. The CDR3 covers 14 residues. Germline V gene data show CDR1 as SGHDT and CDR2 as YYEEEE. Written as DNA, the CDR3 is TGTGCCAGCAGCTTGGCAGGGCTCGCCTACGAGCAGTACTTC. Its protein is CASSLAGLAYEQYF.

This clone came up many times. V gene TRBV2 combines with J gene TRBJ2-3, with D perhaps matching TRBD2 (5 bases). The V and J ends lost 8 bases and 3 bases respectively, with 18 bases between them. The length of the CDR3 is 15 residues. Germline CDR1 is SNHLY and CDR2 is FYNNEI. The CDR3 coding sequence is TGTGCCAGCGATACTTTGGGTGGGAGTACAGATACGCAGTATTTT. Its translation: CASDTLGGSTDTQYF.

The rearrangement uses TRBV5-8 and TRBJ1-1; D possibly corresponds to TRBD1 (6 bases). Germline loops: CDR1 SGHTS, CDR2 YDEGEE. The CDR3 has 14 amino acids. Trimming took 2 bases from V and 6 from J, leaving 14 bases between them. In DNA, the CDR3 is TGTGCCAGCAGCTTTCCCGGGACATCGCCTGAAGCTTTCTTT. Its protein product is CASSFPGTSPEAFF.

The chain combines TRBV28 with TRBJ2-1, with D possibly matching TRBD1 (6 bases). CDR3 length: 15 residues. With 5 bases removed from V and 6 bases from J, the gap between germline ends came to 17 bases. The germline V gene has CDR1 MDHEN and CDR2 SYDVKM. The CDR3 loop is CASSLTGPLGNEQFF. The CDR3 DNA sequence: TGTGCCAGCAGTCTCACAGGGCCCTTAGGCAATGAGCAGTTCTTC. The full variable domain, its missing parts supplied by reference TRBV28 and TRBJ2-1, is DVKVTQSSRYLVKRTGEKVFLECVQDMDHENMFWYRQDPGLGLRLIYFSYDVKMKEKGDIPEGYSVSREKKERFSLILESASTNQTSMYLCASSLTGPLGNEQFFGPGTRLTVL.